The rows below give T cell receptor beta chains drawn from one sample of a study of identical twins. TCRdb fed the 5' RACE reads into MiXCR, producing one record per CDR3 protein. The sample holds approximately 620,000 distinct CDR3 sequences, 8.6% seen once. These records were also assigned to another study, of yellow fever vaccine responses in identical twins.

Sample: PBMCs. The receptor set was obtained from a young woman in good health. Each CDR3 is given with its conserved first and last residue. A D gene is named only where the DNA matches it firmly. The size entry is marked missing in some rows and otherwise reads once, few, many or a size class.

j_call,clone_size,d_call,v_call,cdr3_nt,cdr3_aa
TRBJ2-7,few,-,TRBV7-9,TGTGCCAGTGGGCCGGGGCGGGATCTTCGTGATGAGCAGTACTTC,CASGPGRDLRDEQYF
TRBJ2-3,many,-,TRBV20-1,TGCAGTGCTAGGGGCCCCGCAGATACGCAGTATTTT,CSARGPADTQYF
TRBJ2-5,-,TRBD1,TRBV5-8,TGTGCCAGCAGCCGACGGACAGGGGGTGGAGAGACCCAGTACTTC,CASSRRTGGGETQYF
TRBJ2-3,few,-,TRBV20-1,TGCAGTGCTATAGTAGCAGGGGGCACAGATACGCAGTATTTT,CSAIVAGGTDTQYF
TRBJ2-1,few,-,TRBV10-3,TGTGCCATCGAGGCGGGTGATTACAATGAGCAGTTCTTC,CAIEAGDYNEQFF
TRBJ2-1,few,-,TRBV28,TGTGCCAGCAGCCCAGCGGATGGGACCTACAATGAGCAGTTCTTC,CASSPADGTYNEQFF
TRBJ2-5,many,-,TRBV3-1,TGTGCCAGCAGCCAAGTGGGGACGGCCAGAGAGACCCAGTACTTC,CASSQVGTARETQYF
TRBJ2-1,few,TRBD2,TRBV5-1,TGCGCCAGCAGCTTGGCAGGCGGGAGGGCCGGGGATGAGCAGTTCTTC,CASSLAGGRAGDEQFF
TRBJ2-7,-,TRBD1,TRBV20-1,TGCAGTGCTACCGGGACAGGGACCTACGAGCAGTACTTC,CSATGTGTYEQYF
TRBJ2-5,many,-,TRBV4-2,TGTGCCAGCAGCCAAGATGTGCTGGGCAGGGGGGCTCAAGAGACCCAGTACTTC,CASSQDVLGRGAQETQYF
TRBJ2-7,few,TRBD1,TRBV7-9,TGTGCCAGCAGCTTGCGGGACAGGGGTAAGCGCGAGCAGTACTTC,CASSLRDRGKREQYF
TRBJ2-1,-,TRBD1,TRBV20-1,TGCAGTGCCCGGACAGGTGTCGATGAGCAGTTCTTC,CSARTGVDEQFF
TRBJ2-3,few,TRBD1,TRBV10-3,TGTGCCATCACTGAGCCTAAACAGGGGGCCATCACAGATACGCAGTATTTT,CAITEPKQGAITDTQYF
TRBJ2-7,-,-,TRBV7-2,TGTGCCAGCAGCTGGTACGGGGGCAGCTCCTACGAGCAGTACTTC,CASSWYGGSSYEQYF
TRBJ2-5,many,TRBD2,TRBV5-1,TGCGCCAGCAGCTTCAGACTAGCGGACCCCCAAGAGACCCAGTACTTC,CASSFRLADPQETQYF
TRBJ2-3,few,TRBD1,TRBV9,TGTGCCAGCAGCGTAGCCAGGGGGCGTACAGATACGCAGTATTTT,CASSVARGRTDTQYF
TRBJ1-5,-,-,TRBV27,TGTGCCAGCAAGGGAAAGGATAGGCGGGGAGGAGCCCAGCATTTT,CASKGKDRRGGAQHF
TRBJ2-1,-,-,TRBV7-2,TGTGCCAGCAGTGGGGGGAGGAGGGACGGCTACAATGAGCAGTTCTTC,CASSGGRRDGYNEQFF
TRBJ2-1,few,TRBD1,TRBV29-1,TGCAGCGTACCGACAGGGGGTGCTGAGCAGTTCTTC,CSVPTGGAEQFF
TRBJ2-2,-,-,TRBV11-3,TGTGCCAGCAAACGGACACCGAACACCGGGGAGCTGTTTTTT,CASKRTPNTGELFF
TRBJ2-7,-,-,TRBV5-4,TGTGCCAGCAGCTTGGTGGTAGATGGGGGGAGTGGGGTTGCCTACGAGCAGTACTTC,CASSLVVDGGSGVAYEQYF
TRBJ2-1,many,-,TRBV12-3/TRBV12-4,TGTGCCAGCAGTGCGGACTACTACAATGAGCAGTTCTTC,CASSADYYNEQFF
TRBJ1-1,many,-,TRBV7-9,TGTGCCAGCAGCTTGGTAGCAATGAACACTGAAGCTTTCTTT,CASSLVAMNTEAFF
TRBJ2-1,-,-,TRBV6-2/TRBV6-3,TGTGCCAGCGGCCGGGGGACAGTGACCCTCAATGAGCAGTTCTTC,CASGRGTVTLNEQFF
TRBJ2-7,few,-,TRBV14,TGTGCCAGCAGCCATTGGGTACAGCCGGACGAGCAGTACTTC,CASSHWVQPDEQYF
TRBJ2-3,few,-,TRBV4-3,TGCGCCAGCAGCCAAGGAGGGAGCTACACAGATACGCAGTATTTT,CASSQGGSYTDTQYF
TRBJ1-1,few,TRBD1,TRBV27,TGTGCCAGCAAGGGACAGGGGGTCGACACTGAAGCTTTCTTT,CASKGQGVDTEAFF
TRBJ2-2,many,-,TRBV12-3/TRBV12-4,TGTGCCAGCAGTCCGGGACCCTTGGGGGAGCTGTTTTTT,CASSPGPLGELFF
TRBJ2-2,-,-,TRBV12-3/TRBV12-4,TGTGCCAGCACCGGGGACGGGGCTACCACCGGGGAGCTGTTTTTT,CASTGDGATTGELFF
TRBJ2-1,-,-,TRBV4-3,TGCGCCAGCAGCCACGACGGGCCTCCTGGCGATGAGCAGTTCTTC,CASSHDGPPGDEQFF
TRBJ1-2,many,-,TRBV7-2,TGTGCCAGCAGCCTGGCGACTAGTTATGGCTACACCTTC,CASSLATSYGYTF